The clone carrying this T cell receptor (beta chain) was counted once. The sample originates from a study of blood T cell repertoires in COVID-19. TCRdb's copy holds only in-frame clones and misses some; the assay was immunoSEQ multiplex PCR. The sample lists about 350,000 clones; around nine tenths were seen once. Those who participated ranged in age from about 18 to 95 years and resided in approximately 23 US areas. Exposed enrollees encountered a COVID-19 case at some point within 2 weeks before study entry. CDR1 and CDR2 (germline): MNHEY, SMNVEV (reference sequence). The V and J ends lost 8 bases and 1 base respectively, with 17 bases between them. The CDR3 runs to 16 residues.

The chain has TRBV27 and TRBJ2-2; possible D gene TRBD2, 5 bases. The sequenced material came from PBMCs or T cells enriched from blood (not recorded which). The TCR sequence derives from a woman in her twenties or thirties who had been exposed to COVID-19. The CDR3 DNA sequence: TGTGCCAGCGGCGGGTCGGTTTTTAAGAACACCGGGGAGCTGTTTTTT. This gives the protein CASGGSVFKNTGELFF.